This T cell receptor beta chain was found in a study of blood T cell repertoires in COVID-19. Study in general: The United States, Italy and Spain supplied acute and convalescent COVID-19 samples. The cDNA or gDNA used as material had been derived from T cells, B-cell-depleted T cells, or PBMCs.

Methods used by the authors: Reference gene primer amplification in the assay estimated nucleated cell counts. Repertoires were generated with immunoSEQ multiplex PCR, while TCRdb's copy carries only in-frame clones and drops some. V, J and clone size reflect that table, while D and trimming were determined from the DNA. The sample yields 65,000 or so clones, about 81% seen once. The V gene's germline CDR1 is LNHNV and CDR2 YYDKDF (reference sequence). V gave up 0 bases and J gave up 3 bases; unmatched junction bases: 11. The CDR3 spans 18 residues. The sample comprised peripheral blood. This TCR was recovered from a man older than 75 with acute or convalescent COVID-19. V gene TRBV15 combines with J gene TRBJ1-1; TRBD1 aligns across 9 bases. CDR3 protein: CATSRDEGQGTWDTEAFF. The CDR3, as DNA: TGTGCCACCAGCAGAGATGAGGGACAGGGTACCTGGGACACTGAAGCTTTCTTT.